This TCR beta chain came from a study of human T cells and chemical hapten exposure. Study-level background: Enrolled patients were predominantly female and had alopecia areata, totalis or universalis.

The time point denotes: patch test 2, 6 weeks after DPC sensitization. The sample's treatment: therapeutic diphenylcyclopropenone sensitization with weekly scalp DPC. Alopecia patients deemed DPC-suitable, aged 18 to 70, excluding pregnancy. TCRdb reprocessed the RACE reads with MiXCR, giving one entry per CDR3 protein. This sample carries 35,000 to 45,000 distinct CDR3 sequences, 8% to 9% of them seen once, and the ten largest clones take approximately 15%. V lost 10 bases, J lost 8 bases, and 11 bases stayed unmatched. Looked up from germline, CDR1 is MDHEN and CDR2 is SYDVKM. The CDR3 totals 14 residues.

The input for sequencing was whole blood, taken in connection with sensitization to the hapten diphenylcyclopropenone (DPC). The chain carries TRBV28 and TRBJ2-1; TRBD2 matches 10 bases. This clonotype originated in a woman between 35 and 50 years old with alopecia areata. Some clones in this sample may be carry-over from other donors' samples. DNA for the CDR3: TGTGCCATCGTACCTAGCGGGGGAATCCATGAGCAGTTCTTC. It is translated as CAIVPSGGIHEQFF. The full variable domain, with the rest looked up from reference TRBV28 and TRBJ2-1, is DVKVTQSSRYLVKRTGEKVFLECVQDMDHENMFWYRQDPGLGLRLIYFSYDVKMKEKGDIPEGYSVSREKKERFSLILESASTNQTSMYLCAIVPSGGIHEQFFGPGTRLTVL.